The 3 T cell receptor beta chains below were found in one sample sequenced in a study of T cells after yellow fever vaccination. TCRdb redid the calling of the 5' RACE reads with MiXCR, one entry per CDR3 protein. The data hold over 65,000 distinct CDR3 sequences, with 10% to 15% observed a single time. The sample in question was CD8+ T cells not binding an NS4B(214-222) dextramer, sorted from PBMCs, obtained about 20 days after the first yellow fever vaccination. These receptors were obtained from a man aged 18 to 29 who received the YFV17D yellow fever vaccine.

This sequence joins TRBV27 and TRBJ2-7, with 7 nucleotides matching TRBD1. The junction had 4 bases not matched to a gene; V was cut back by 5 bases and J by 0 bases. Germline lookup yields CDR1 MNHEY and CDR2 SMNVEV (reference sequence). The CDR3 totals 14 residues. The CDR3 loop is CASSHRGSSYEQYF. In DNA, the CDR3 is TGTGCCAGCAGTCACAGGGGATCCTCCTACGAGCAGTACTTC.

This rearrangement joins TRBV4-3 to TRBJ1-1; D remains unclear. Germline loops: CDR1 LGHNA, CDR2 YSLEER. V gave up 0 bases and J gave up 0 bases, with 11 bases separating them. The CDR3 extends over 16 amino acids. The DNA of the CDR3 is TGCGCCAGCAGCCAAGATCTTCACAACATGAACACTGAAGCTTTCTTT. Its translation: CASSQDLHNMNTEAFF.

The rearrangement joins TRBV29-1 to TRBJ2-7, with D possibly matching TRBD2 (6 bases). This CDR3 has 16 amino acids. V gave up 0 bases and J gave up 2 bases, with 17 bases separating them. Germline CDR1 SQVTM, CDR2 ANQGSEA. The CDR3 loop is CSVEEGGSGSPYEQYF. Written as DNA, the CDR3 is TGCAGCGTTGAAGAAGGAGGGAGTGGATCCCCCTACGAGCAGTACTTC.